This is a list of T cell receptor beta chains from one sample in a study of shared clonotypes between healthy human individuals. Using immunoSEQ multiplex PCR, the repertoire was profiled, and TCRdb retains in-frame clones only, with some absent. Of 760,000 or so clones listed, about 96% are singletons. The material sequenced was naive CD8+ T cells sorted from blood. The receptors were gathered from a man aged 25 to 40 in good health. Both conserved end residues are part of each CDR3. The D gene is left open where the match is weak. A row's size may be missing; if present it is once, few, many or a size class.

.,TRBJ2-7,TRBV7-9,.,TGTGCCAGCAGCTTGGTCAGTTCCTACGAGCAGTACTTC,CASSLVSSYEQYF
.,TRBJ1-1,TRBV30,.,TGTGCCTGGAGTTTCCTTGGGGGGGCCCTCGGAGCTTTCTTT,CAWSFLGGALGAFF
.,TRBJ1-2,TRBV2,.,TGTGCCAGCAGTGAAGCGTACCAGGACTATGGCTACACCTTC,CASSEAYQDYGYTF
TRBD1,TRBJ2-7,TRBV7-9,once,TGTGCCAGCAGCCAAGCCGCCGTGGACAGGGCCTCCCTCGAGCAGTACTTC,CASSQAAVDRASLEQYF
TRBD2,TRBJ2-7,TRBV5-4,.,TGTGCCAGCAGCCCACTAGCGGGAGGCCCCTACGAGCAGTACTTC,CASSPLAGGPYEQYF
.,TRBJ2-7,TRBV10-1,.,TGCGCCAGCAGTGAGGCCGGGACCGGCTACGAGCAGTACTTC,CASSEAGTGYEQYF
.,TRBJ2-7,TRBV5-6,once,TGTGCCAGCAGCTATGGGACATTTACCTACGAGCAGTACTTC,CASSYGTFTYEQYF
.,TRBJ1-1,TRBV7-8,.,TGTGCCAGCAGTTCGGACAGAGAAGCTTTCTTT,CASSSDREAFF
TRBD1,TRBJ2-1,TRBV10-3,.,TGTGCCATCAGTGAGTTCCAGGGGGCGAATGAGCAGTTCTTC,CAISEFQGANEQFF
.,TRBJ1-2,TRBV5-5,.,TGTGCCAGCAGCTTGGCCAACAGGGCTGAAGGCTACACCTTC,CASSLANRAEGYTF
.,TRBJ2-1,TRBV7-9,.,TGTGCCAGCAGCTTATCCGTATACAATGAGCAGTTCTTC,CASSLSVYNEQFF
TRBD2,TRBJ2-1,TRBV27,.,TGTGCCAGCACTACGACTAGCGGGAGTTATGAGCAGTTCTTC,CASTTTSGSYEQFF
TRBD2,TRBJ2-2,TRBV7-6,.,TGTGCCAGCAGCTCATTTAGCGGGAGAAGGGCCGGGGAGCTGTTTTTT,CASSSFSGRRAGELFF
TRBD2,TRBJ2-2,TRBV2,.,TGTGCCAGCAGTGACGCCCTAGCGGGAGGTATCGGGGAGCTGTTTTTT,CASSDALAGGIGELFF
TRBD2,TRBJ2-1,TRBV2,once,TGTGCCCATACTAGCGGGAGTGGCTACAATGAGCAGTTCTTC,CAHTSGSGYNEQFF
.,TRBJ1-1,TRBV7-9,.,TGTGCCAGCAGCTTAGCGGGCAGGCCCACTGAAGCTTTCTTT,CASSLAGRPTEAFF
TRBD1,TRBJ2-3,TRBV10-1,.,TGCGCCAGCAGTGAGACAGGGGTTCGTACAGATACGCAGTATTTT,CASSETGVRTDTQYF
.,TRBJ2-2,TRBV14,once,TGTGCCAGCAGCCAAGGTTACTTTACCGGGGAGCTGTTTTTT,CASSQGYFTGELFF
.,TRBJ1-1,TRBV7-9,.,TGTGCCAGCAGCCCCCCAGGGTGGAACACTGAAGCTTTCTTT,CASSPPGWNTEAFF
.,TRBJ2-7,TRBV5-8,.,TGTGCCAGCGGGCACTACGAGCAGTACTTC,CASGHYEQYF
.,TRBJ2-2,TRBV6-5,once,TGTGCCAGCAGCCCAAACCGACTCACCGGGGAGCTGTTTTTT,CASSPNRLTGELFF
.,TRBJ1-4,TRBV9,.,TGTGCCAGCAGCGTAGGTCTGGGGGGAGAGGATGAAAAACTGTTTTTT,CASSVGLGGEDEKLFF
TRBD1,TRBJ1-5,TRBV27,.,TGTGCCAGCAGTCCGGGACAGACCAATCAGCCCCAGCATTTT,CASSPGQTNQPQHF
.,TRBJ2-2,TRBV29-1,.,TGCAGCGTTAAAAACTCGACAGGGAGGTTTATCGCCGGGGAGCTGTTTTTT,CSVKNSTGRFIAGELFF
TRBD1,TRBJ2-7,TRBV18,.,TGTGCCAGCTCAACTGGACAGGGAGTCCACGAGCAGTACTTC,CASSTGQGVHEQYF
.,TRBJ1-1,TRBV6-5,.,TGTGCCAGCACCAGCGGGGAGGACACTGAAGCTTTCTTT,CASTSGEDTEAFF
.,TRBJ2-2,TRBV7-9,.,TGTGCCAGCAGCTTAGTGGGACAAGCCACCGGGGAGCTGTTTTTT,CASSLVGQATGELFF
.,TRBJ1-4,TRBV5-1,.,TGCGCCAGCAGCTTAGGAGAAGAAGAAAAACTGTTTTTT,CASSLGEEEKLFF
TRBD2,TRBJ2-1,TRBV6-5,.,TGTGCCAGCACCCGGCTAGCGGGAGGGGACAATGAGCAGTTCTTC,CASTRLAGGDNEQFF
TRBD2,TRBJ2-5,TRBV5-4,.,TGTGCCAGCAGCTTGGGGTCTAGCGGGAGGCTAGGAGAGACCCAGTACTTC,CASSLGSSGRLGETQYF
.,TRBJ2-2,TRBV7-6,.,TGTGCCAGCAGCTTAGGGGGGGTAGTAGAGTCCACCGGGGAGCTGTTTTTT,CASSLGGVVESTGELFF
TRBD2,TRBJ2-1,TRBV27,.,TGTGCCAGCAGTTTATCCGGGCTAGCGGGAGATGAGCAGTTCTTC,CASSLSGLAGDEQFF
.,TRBJ2-7,TRBV27,.,TGTGCCAGCAGTAATACAGTGGACTACGAGCAGTACTTC,CASSNTVDYEQYF
.,TRBJ2-7,TRBV6-5,.,TGTGCCAGCAGTTACTCGGCAGGGACCTACGAGCAGTACTTC,CASSYSAGTYEQYF
TRBD1,TRBJ1-4,TRBV5-6,.,TGTGCCAGCAGCGACCCGGGAGGGGGCACTGAAAAACTGTTTTTT,CASSDPGGGTEKLFF
.,TRBJ2-1,TRBV9,.,TGTGCCAGCAGCGTAAGAGCGGAGTCGCAGTTCTTC,CASSVRAESQFF
TRBD2,TRBJ2-5,TRBV9,.,TGTGCCAGCACTAGCGGGGGAGGGTACCAAGAGACCCAGTACTTC,CASTSGGGYQETQYF
.,TRBJ2-1,TRBV20-1,.,TGCAGTTGCTATAGGGCCAATGAGCAGTTCTTC,CSCYRANEQFF
TRBD2,TRBJ2-1,TRBV19,.,TGTGCCAGTAGTATGACTAGCGGGAGATACAATGAGCAGTTCTTC,CASSMTSGRYNEQFF
TRBD1,TRBJ2-6,TRBV29-1,.,TGCAGCGTTTTGGACAGGGCTCCCTCTGGGGCCAACGTCCTGACTTTC,CSVLDRAPSGANVLTF
.,TRBJ2-7,TRBV12-1,once,TGTGCCAGCAGCTTTGCTCGGCTGCCAATAACCTACGAGCAGTACTTC,CASSFARLPITYEQYF
.,TRBJ2-3,TRBV7-9,.,TGTGCCAGCAGCTTTTCCACAGATACGCAGTATTTT,CASSFSTDTQYF
.,TRBJ2-7,TRBV7-9,.,TGTGCCAGCAGCTTAGCCTCGAAGGTCGACGAGCAGTACTTC,CASSLASKVDEQYF
TRBD2,TRBJ2-7,TRBV15,.,TGTGCCACCAGCTTAGCGGGCCACGCCTACGAGCAGTACTTC,CATSLAGHAYEQYF
.,TRBJ1-1,TRBV29-1,.,TGCAGCGTTGCAGGAACAGAGCTGAACACTGAAGCTTTCTTT,CSVAGTELNTEAFF
.,TRBJ1-2,TRBV6-6,few,TGTGCCAGCAGTTACTCGGGGCAGGGGAACCATGGCTACACCTTC,CASSYSGQGNHGYTF
TRBD2,TRBJ2-7,TRBV11-3,few,TGTGCCAGCAGCCCCACTGGAGGGGGGTGGACTAGCTGGAACGAGCAGTACTTC,CASSPTGGGWTSWNEQYF
.,TRBJ2-1,TRBV4-3,.,TGCGCCAGCAGCCAAGATGGCAGGGCCTACAATGAGCAGTTCTTC,CASSQDGRAYNEQFF
.,TRBJ2-1,TRBV6-1,.,TGTGCCAGCAGTGAGGGGGGTTCCTACTACAATGAGCAGTTCTTC,CASSEGGSYYNEQFF
.,TRBJ2-5,TRBV27,.,TGTGCCAGCAGTTTATTTTCAGGGGGGGCAACGGCCCAGTACTTC,CASSLFSGGATAQYF
.,TRBJ2-2,TRBV7-2,.,TGTGCCAGCAACTTAGGGTCGGGGAACACCGGGGAGCTGTTTTTT,CASNLGSGNTGELFF
.,TRBJ2-1,TRBV4-1,.,TGCGCCAGCAGCTACCCCAGGGGGCGGGAGGGAATCTACAATGAGCAGTTCTTC,CASSYPRGREGIYNEQFF
.,TRBJ2-7,TRBV10-2,once,TGCGCCAGCAGTGAGTCGACGTGGGGCTACGAGCAGTACTTC,CASSESTWGYEQYF
TRBD1,TRBJ1-4,TRBV4-1,once,TGCGCCAGCAGCCAAGGCAGGGGGTCGGCTAATGAAAAACTGTTTTTT,CASSQGRGSANEKLFF
TRBD2,TRBJ2-1,TRBV6-1,.,TGTGCCAGCAGTGGATGGGGGGGGTATCCTGTCAATGAGCAGTTCTTC,CASSGWGGYPVNEQFF
.,TRBJ2-5,TRBV4-1,.,TGCGCCAGCAGCCAAGTCCAGAGTAGACAGACCCAGTACTTC,CASSQVQSRQTQYF
TRBD1,TRBJ2-1,TRBV5-4,.,TGTGCCAGCAGCAAGGGACAGGACAATGAGCAGTTCTTC,CASSKGQDNEQFF
.,TRBJ1-1,TRBV27,once,TGTGCCAGCCGCCCCGGGATGAACACTGAAGCTTTCTTT,CASRPGMNTEAFF